This TCR beta chain was recovered during a study of blood T cell repertoires in COVID-19. In the study overall: The analysed material was cDNA or gDNA that came from T cells, B-cell-depleted T cells, or PBMCs.

Method: immunoSEQ multiplex PCR; TCRdb's copy keeps in-frame clones and lacks some. Of some 87,000 clones listed, over 70% are singletons. V lost 1 base and J 5 bases, leaving 15 bases between the germline ends. Germline V lookup: CDR1 LNHNV, CDR2 YYDKDF (reference sequence). The length of the CDR3 is 16 residues. The sequenced sample was peripheral blood. The clonotype originates from a human donor in a cohort sampled during active COVID-19. V usage is TRBV15 and J usage is TRBJ1-5, with unresolved D. The CDR3 region is CATSRAVGVGYQPQHF. The DNA of the CDR3 is TGTGCCACCAGCAGAGCCGTCGGGGTGGGGTATCAGCCCCAGCATTTT.